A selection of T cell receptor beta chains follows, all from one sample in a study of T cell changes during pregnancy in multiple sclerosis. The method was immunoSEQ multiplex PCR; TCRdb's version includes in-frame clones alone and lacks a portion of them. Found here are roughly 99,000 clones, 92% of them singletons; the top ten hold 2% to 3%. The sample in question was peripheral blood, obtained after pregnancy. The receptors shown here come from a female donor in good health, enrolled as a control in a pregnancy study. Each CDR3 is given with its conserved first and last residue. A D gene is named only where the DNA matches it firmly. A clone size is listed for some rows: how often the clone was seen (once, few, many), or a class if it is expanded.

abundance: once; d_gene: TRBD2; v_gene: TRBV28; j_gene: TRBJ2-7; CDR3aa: CASSIFPNRLAGGSYEQYF; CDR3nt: TGTGCCAGCAGTATCTTCCCCAACCGACTAGCGGGAGGTTCCTACGAGCAGTACTTC
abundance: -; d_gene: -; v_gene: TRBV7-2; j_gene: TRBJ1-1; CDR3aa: CASSLLQGRGAFF; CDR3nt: TGTGCCAGCAGCTTACTACAGGGCAGAGGGGCTTTCTTT
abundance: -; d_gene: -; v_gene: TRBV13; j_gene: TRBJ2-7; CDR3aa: CASSLGQGTYEQYF; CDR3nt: TGTGCCAGCAGCTTAGGCCAGGGAACCTACGAGCAGTACTTC
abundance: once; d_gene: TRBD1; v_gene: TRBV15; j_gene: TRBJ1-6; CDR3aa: CATSRDGDRVSPLHF; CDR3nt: TGTGCCACCAGCAGAGATGGGGACAGGGTTTCACCCCTCCACTTT
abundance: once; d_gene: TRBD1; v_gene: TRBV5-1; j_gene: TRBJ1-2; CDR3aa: CASSLGTGGEGYTF; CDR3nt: TGCGCCAGCAGCTTGGGGACAGGGGGAGAGGGCTACACCTTC
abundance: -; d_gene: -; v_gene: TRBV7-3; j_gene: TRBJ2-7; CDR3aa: CASSWTGGQHEQYF; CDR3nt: TGTGCCAGCAGCTGGACGGGGGGCCAGCACGAGCAGTACTTC
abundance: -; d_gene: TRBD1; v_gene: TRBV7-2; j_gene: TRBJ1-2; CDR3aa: CASSLGVGGSYGYTF; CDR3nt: TGTGCCAGCAGCTTAGGGGTAGGGGGCTCCTATGGCTACACCTTC
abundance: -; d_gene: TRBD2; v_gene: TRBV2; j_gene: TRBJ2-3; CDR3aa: CASSVAGRPGDTQYF; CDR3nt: TGTGCCAGCAGTGTGGCCGGGAGGCCTGGGGATACGCAGTATTTT
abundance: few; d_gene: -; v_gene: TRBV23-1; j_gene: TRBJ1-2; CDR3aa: CASSQSRRAAGYTF; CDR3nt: TGCGCCAGCAGTCAATCTCGCAGGGCCGCCGGCTACACCTTC
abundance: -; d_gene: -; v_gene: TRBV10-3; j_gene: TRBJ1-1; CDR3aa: CAIRPGGSRENTEAFF; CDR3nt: TGTGCCATCAGGCCGGGGGGCTCAAGAGAGAACACTGAAGCTTTCTTT
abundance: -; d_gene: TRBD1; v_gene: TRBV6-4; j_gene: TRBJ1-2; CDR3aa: CASSDQGGSGYTF; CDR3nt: TGTGCCAGCAGTGACCAGGGGGGTAGTGGCTACACCTTC
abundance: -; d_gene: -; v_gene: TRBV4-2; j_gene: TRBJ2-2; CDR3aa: CASSQEVLENGELFF; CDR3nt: TGTGCCAGCAGCCAAGAGGTTTTAGAGAACGGGGAGCTGTTTTTT
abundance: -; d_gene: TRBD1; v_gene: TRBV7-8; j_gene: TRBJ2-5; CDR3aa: CASSANRDRARQTQYF; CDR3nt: TGTGCCAGCAGCGCCAACCGGGACAGGGCGCGGCAGACCCAGTACTTC
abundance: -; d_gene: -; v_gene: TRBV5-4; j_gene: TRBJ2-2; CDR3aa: CASAGYSGELFF; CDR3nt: TGTGCCAGCGCGGGTTACAGCGGGGAGCTGTTTTTT
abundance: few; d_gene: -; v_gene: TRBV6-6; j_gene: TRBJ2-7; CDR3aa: CASSYPTGEQYF; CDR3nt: TGTGCCAGCAGTTACCCGACAGGTGAGCAGTACTTC
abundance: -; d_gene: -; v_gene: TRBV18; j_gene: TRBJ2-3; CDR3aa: CASSPPVGESPRVHTDTQYF; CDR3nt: TGTGCCAGCTCACCACCCGTCGGTGAATCCCCCCGTGTCCACACAGATACGCAGTATTTT
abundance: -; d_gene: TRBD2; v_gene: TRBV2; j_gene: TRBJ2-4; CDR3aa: CASRKEGLARRAKNIQYF; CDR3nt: TGTGCCAGCAGGAAAGAGGGACTAGCGAGACGAGCCAAAAACATTCAGTACTTC
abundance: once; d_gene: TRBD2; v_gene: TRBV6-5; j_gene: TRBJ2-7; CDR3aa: CASNLGLAGMYEQYF; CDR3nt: TGTGCCAGCAACCTGGGACTAGCGGGAATGTACGAGCAGTACTTC
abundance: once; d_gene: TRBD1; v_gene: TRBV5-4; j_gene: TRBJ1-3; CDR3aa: CASSSRDRGRGNTIYF; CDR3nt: TGTGCCAGCAGCAGCCGGGACAGGGGGCGAGGAAACACCATATATTTT
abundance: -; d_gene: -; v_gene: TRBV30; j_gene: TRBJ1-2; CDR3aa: CAWRRSGLGGYTF; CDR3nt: TGTGCCTGGCGCCGGAGCGGGCTGGGGGGCTACACCTTC
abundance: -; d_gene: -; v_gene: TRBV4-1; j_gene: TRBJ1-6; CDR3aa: CASSQVAGSQSPLHF; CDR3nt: TGCGCCAGCAGCCAAGTAGCGGGGAGTCAATCACCCCTCCACTTT
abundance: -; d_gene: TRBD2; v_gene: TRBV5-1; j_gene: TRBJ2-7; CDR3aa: CASSAREGYEQYF; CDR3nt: TGCGCCAGCAGCGCCCGGGAGGGGTACGAGCAGTACTTC
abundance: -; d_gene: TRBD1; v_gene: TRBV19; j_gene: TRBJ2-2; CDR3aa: CASSSTGGLTGELFF; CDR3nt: TGTGCCAGTAGTTCCACAGGGGGCTTGACCGGGGAGCTGTTTTTT
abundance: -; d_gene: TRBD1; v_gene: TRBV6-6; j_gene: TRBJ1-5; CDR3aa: CASRRGQGRQPQHF; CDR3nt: TGTGCCAGCAGACGAGGACAGGGGAGGCAGCCCCAGCATTTT
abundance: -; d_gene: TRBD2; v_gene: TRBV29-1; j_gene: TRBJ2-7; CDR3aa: CSVAQGTSGRGYEQYF; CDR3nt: TGCAGCGTCGCCCAGGGGACTAGCGGGAGGGGCTACGAGCAGTACTTC
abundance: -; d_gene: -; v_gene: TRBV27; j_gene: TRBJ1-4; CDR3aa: CASGDRFNEKLFF; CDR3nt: TGTGCCAGCGGTGACAGGTTTAATGAAAAACTGTTTTTT
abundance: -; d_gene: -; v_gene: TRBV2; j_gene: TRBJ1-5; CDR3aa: CASSGLTLTRAHSNQPQHF; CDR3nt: TGTGCCAGCAGTGGACTTACACTTACCAGAGCCCATAGCAATCAGCCCCAGCATTTT
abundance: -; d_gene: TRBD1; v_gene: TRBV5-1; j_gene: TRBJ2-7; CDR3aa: CASSVSQGSPYEQYF; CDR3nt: TGCGCCAGCAGCGTATCACAGGGGAGTCCCTACGAGCAGTACTTC
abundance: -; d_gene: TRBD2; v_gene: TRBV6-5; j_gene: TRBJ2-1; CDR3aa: CASSYLFSGIEQFF; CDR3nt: TGTGCCAGCAGTTACCTGTTTAGCGGGATTGAGCAGTTCTTC
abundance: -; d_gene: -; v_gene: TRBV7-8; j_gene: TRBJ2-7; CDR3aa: CASRDRAGTAYEQYF; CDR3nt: TGTGCCAGCAGGGACCGGGCCGGGACTGCCTACGAGCAGTACTTC
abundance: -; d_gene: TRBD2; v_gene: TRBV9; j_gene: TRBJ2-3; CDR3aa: CASSGTSGGFSYLTDTQYF; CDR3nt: TGTGCCAGCAGCGGCACTAGCGGGGGGTTTTCGTACCTCACAGATACGCAGTATTTT
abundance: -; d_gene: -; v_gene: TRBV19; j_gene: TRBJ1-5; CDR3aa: CASSIVSRPQHF; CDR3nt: TGTGCCAGTAGTATAGTATCCCGGCCCCAGCATTTT
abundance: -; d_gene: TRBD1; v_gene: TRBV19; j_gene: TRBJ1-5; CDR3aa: CASRADRGGQPQHF; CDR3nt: TGTGCCAGTAGGGCGGACAGGGGAGGTCAGCCCCAGCATTTT
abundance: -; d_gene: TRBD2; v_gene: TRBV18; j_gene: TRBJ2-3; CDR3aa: CASSPRGTNPTDTQYF; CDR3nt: TGTGCCAGCTCACCCCGCGGGACTAACCCCACAGATACGCAGTATTTT
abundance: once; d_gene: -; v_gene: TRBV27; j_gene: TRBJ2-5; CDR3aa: CASSLRGNGETQYF; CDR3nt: TGTGCCAGCAGTTTACGGGGGAATGGAGAGACCCAGTACTTC
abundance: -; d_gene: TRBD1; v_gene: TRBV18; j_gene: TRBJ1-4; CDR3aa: CASSPRDRADEKLFF; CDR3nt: TGTGCCAGCTCACCCCGGGACAGGGCTGACGAAAAACTGTTTTTT
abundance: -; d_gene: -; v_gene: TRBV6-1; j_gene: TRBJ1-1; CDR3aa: CASSEIRASLSAFF; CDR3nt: TGTGCCAGCAGTGAAATCAGGGCCTCGCTGTCAGCTTTCTTT
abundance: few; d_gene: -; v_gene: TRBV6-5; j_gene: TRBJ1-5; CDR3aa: CASSLSGHGQPQHF; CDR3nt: TGTGCCAGCAGCCTTAGCGGGCATGGTCAGCCCCAGCATTTT
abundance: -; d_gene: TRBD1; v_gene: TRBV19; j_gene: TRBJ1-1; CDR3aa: CASSILTGGSEAFF; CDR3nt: TGTGCCAGTAGTATCCTAACAGGGGGCTCTGAAGCTTTCTTT
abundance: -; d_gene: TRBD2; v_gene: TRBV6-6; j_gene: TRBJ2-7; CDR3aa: CASCGSIHEQYF; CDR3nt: TGTGCCAGCTGCGGGAGTATCCACGAGCAGTACTTC
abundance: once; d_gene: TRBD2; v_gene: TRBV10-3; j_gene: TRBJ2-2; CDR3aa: CAIGGIAGAGELFF; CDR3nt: TGTGCCATCGGAGGAATAGCGGGAGCCGGGGAGCTGTTTTTT
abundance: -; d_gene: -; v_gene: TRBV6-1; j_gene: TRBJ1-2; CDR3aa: CASRAGVLYGYTF; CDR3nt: TGTGCCAGCAGGGCAGGGGTTCTCTATGGCTACACCTTC
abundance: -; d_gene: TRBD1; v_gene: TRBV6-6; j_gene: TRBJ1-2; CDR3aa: CASKGTGVGRGYTF; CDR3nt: TGTGCCAGCAAAGGGACAGGGGTAGGAAGAGGCTACACCTTC
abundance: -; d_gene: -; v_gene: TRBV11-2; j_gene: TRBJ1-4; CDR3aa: CASSLGYGGEKLFF; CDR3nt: TGTGCCAGCAGCTTAGGGTACGGTGGTGAAAAACTGTTTTTT
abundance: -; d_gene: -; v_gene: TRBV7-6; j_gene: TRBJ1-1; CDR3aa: CASSPLGAEAFF; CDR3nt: TGTGCCAGCAGCCCGCTCGGAGCTGAAGCTTTCTTT
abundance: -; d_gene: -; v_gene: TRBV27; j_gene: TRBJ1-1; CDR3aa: CASQPQQGNTEAFF; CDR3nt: TGTGCCTCGCAACCGCAACAGGGGAACACTGAAGCTTTCTTT